This T cell receptor beta chain was documented in a study of cytomegalovirus exposure and HLA in healthy donors. It was with 60 Vbeta and 13 Jbeta primers that the PCR ran. Assay: immunoSEQ multiplex PCR; the TCRdb copy retains only in-frame clones and omits some. The sample lists about 130,000 clones, around 75% occurring once. This clone was observed a handful of times. What it binds is unknown. Germline V gene data show CDR1 as SGHVS and CDR2 as FQNEAQ. V shed 5 bases, J shed 8 bases, and the junction held 4 bases outside the gene matches. CDR3 size: 13 residues. Study conclusions and caveats: Several top significant clusters appeared, in a later analysis, to be linked to common viral pathogens.

The receptor was derived from a man aged 55 to 70 in good health and CMV-seropositive. The chain links TRBV7-8 to TRBJ1-4, with 8 bases that match TRBD1. Sequencing input: PBMCs. The CDR3 loop is CASSLRTGEKLFF. CDR3 DNA sequence: TGTGCCAGCAGCCTCAGGACAGGGGAAAAACTGTTTTTT.